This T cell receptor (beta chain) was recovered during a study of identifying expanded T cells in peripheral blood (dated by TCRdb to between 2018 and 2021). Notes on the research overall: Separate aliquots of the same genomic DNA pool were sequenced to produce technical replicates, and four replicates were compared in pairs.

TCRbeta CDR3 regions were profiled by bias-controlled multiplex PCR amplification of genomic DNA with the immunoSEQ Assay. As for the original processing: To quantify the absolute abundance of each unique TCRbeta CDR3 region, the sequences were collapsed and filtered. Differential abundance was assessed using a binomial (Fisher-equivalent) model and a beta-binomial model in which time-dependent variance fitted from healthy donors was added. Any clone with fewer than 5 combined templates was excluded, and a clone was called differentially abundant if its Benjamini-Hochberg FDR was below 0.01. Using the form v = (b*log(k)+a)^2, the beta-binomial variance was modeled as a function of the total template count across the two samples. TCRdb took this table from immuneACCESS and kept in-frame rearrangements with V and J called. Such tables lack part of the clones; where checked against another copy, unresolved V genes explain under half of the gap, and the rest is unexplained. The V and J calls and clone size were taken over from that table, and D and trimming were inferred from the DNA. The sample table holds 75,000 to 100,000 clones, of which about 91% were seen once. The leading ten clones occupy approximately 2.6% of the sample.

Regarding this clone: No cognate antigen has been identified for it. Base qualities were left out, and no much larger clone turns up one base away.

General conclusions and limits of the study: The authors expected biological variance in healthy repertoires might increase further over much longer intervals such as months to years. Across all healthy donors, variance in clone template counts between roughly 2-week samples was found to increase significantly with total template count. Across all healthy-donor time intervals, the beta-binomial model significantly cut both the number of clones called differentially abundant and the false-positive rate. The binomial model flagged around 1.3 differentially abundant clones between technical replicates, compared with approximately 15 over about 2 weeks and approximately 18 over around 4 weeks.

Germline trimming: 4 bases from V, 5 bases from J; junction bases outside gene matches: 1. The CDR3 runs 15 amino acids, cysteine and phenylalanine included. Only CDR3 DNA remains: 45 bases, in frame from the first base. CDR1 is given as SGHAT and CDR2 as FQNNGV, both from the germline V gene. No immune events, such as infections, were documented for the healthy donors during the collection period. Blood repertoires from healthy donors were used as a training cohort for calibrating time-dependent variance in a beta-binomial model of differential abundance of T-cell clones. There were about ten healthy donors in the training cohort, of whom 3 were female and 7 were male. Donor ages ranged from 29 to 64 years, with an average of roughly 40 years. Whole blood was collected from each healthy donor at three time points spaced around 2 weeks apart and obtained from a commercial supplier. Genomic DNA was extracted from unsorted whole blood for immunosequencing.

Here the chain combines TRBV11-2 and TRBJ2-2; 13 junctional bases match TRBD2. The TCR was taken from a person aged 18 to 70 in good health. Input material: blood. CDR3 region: CASSSLAGGTGELFF. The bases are TGTGCCAGCAGCTCACTAGCGGGGGGGACCGGGGAGCTGTTTTTT.